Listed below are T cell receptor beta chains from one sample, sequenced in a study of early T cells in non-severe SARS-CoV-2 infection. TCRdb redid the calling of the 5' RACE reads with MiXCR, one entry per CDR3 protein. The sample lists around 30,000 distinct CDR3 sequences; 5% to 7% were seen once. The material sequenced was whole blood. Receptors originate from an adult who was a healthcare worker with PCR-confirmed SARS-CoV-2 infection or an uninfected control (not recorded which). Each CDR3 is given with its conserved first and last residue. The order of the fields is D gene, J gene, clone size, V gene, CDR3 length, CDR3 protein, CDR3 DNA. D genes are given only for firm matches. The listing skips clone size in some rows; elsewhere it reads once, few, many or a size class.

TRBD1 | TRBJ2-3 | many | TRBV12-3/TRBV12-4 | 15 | CASSPQGANTDTQYF | TGTGCCAGCAGTCCGCAGGGGGCCAACACAGATACGCAGTATTTT
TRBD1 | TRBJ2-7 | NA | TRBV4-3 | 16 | CASSQDWRQGTDEQYF | TGCGCCAGCAGCCAAGATTGGAGACAGGGGACGGACGAGCAGTACTTC
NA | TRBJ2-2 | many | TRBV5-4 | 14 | CASSLEGGTLELFF | TGTGCCAGCAGCTTGGAGGGGGGGACCCTGGAGCTGTTTTTT
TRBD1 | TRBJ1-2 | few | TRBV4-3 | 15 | CASSQDGTGSNGYTF | TGCGCCAGCAGCCAAGACGGGACAGGGAGCAATGGCTACACCTTC
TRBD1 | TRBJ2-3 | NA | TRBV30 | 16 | CAWSLSGQGFQDTQYF | TGTGCCTGGAGTCTGTCGGGACAGGGGTTTCAAGATACGCAGTATTTT
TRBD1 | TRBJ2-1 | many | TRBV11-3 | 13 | CASSPGTDNEQFF | TGTGCCAGCAGCCCTGGGACAGACAATGAGCAGTTCTTC
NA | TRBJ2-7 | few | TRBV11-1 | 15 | CASSTGRWSSYEQYF | TGTGCCAGCAGCACCGGACGTTGGAGCTCCTACGAGCAGTACTTC
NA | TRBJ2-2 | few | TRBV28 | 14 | CASRTTGNTGELFF | TGTGCCAGCAGGACGACAGGGAACACCGGGGAGCTGTTTTTT
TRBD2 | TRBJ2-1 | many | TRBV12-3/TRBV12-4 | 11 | CASTLAGEVFF | TGTGCCAGCACCCTAGCGGGAGAGGTGTTCTTC
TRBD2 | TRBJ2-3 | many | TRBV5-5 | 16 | CASSLTLAGITDTQYF | TGTGCCAGCAGCTTGACACTAGCGGGGATCACAGATACGCAGTATTTT
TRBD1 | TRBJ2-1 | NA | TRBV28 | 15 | CASRPWDRALDEQFF | TGTGCCAGCAGGCCCTGGGACAGGGCCCTCGATGAGCAGTTCTTC
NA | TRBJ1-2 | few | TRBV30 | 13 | CASLIIRGYGYTF | TGTGCCTCACTAATTATCCGTGGCTATGGCTACACCTTC
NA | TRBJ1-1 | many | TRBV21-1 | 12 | CASSTGGAAAFF | TGTGCCAGCAGCACCGGGGGGGCCGCAGCTTTCTTT